This T cell receptor (beta chain) is from a study of T-cell reconstitution after alpha-beta-depleted transplantation in children (dated by TCRdb to the mid-2010s). Concerning the study at large: The study quantitatively tracked T-cell immune reconstitution after TCRalphabeta/CD19-depleted allogeneic hematopoietic cell transplantation in children using TCR repertoire profiling.

This clonotype was detected only once. Its antigen is not yet known. The conserved final phenylalanine or tryptophan is absent from the CDR3, which likely points to a read error. The DNA is omitted, as the CDR3 cannot be located on it reliably, and the CDR3 follows TCRdb's listing. Per the publication, the treatment or condition label means: allogeneic hematopoietic cell transplantation with graft depleted of TCRalphabeta T cells and CD19 B cells. The children who served as transplant recipients had been given grafts of TCRalphabeta/CD19-depleted allogeneic hematopoietic cells. The library was obtained by PCR. This sample was sequenced with an Illumina HiSeq 2500. Molecular barcoding was employed in the preparation of TCR libraries, with unique molecular identifiers being used to normalize TCRbeta repertoire quantification. TCRdb reran the public reads through fastp at Q25 and MiXCR, keeping productive beta chains. All rows with the same CDR3 protein become a single entry with the most common DNA and genes. In all, the sample holds some 450,000 distinct CDR3 sequences, and around two fifths of those were seen once. In total, the top ten clones hold about 30% of the sample.

CDR1 is given as MRHNA and CDR2 as SNTAGT, both from the germline V gene. Both ends counted, the CDR3 spans 15 residues. Study-level results and caveats: The high TCRbeta diversity at day 60 in some patients was ascribed to recipient T cells and intrathymic progenitors that had survived conditioning. Apparently early alphabetaT-cell count recovery about two months after transplant reportedly relied on only several hundred rapidly expanded clones derived from non-depleted graft cells. Over subsequent months, a decline in hyperexpanded clone frequencies was noted, and after one year, T-cell counts and TCRbeta diversity were mostly ascribed to newly produced T cells.

The sequence came from a girl aged 2 to 10 with aplastic anemia, due to receive a stem cell transplant. The sample consisted of PBMCs, taken before TCRalphabeta/CD19-depleted stem cell transplant. The chain links TRBV6-4 with TRBJ2-7; the D call in the table, TRBD1, was not verified against the DNA. This receptor carries the CDR3 CASSDLFFGDSPIII.